The 20 T cell receptor beta chains in this list originate from one sample, sequenced in a study of ipilimumab plus nivolumab after autologous stem cell transplantation. Clones were sequenced by immunoSEQ multiplex PCR, and TCRdb holds only the in-frame ones, with some missing. The sample records about 10,000 clones, just under 80% being singletons. This sample comprised PBMCs, obtained in a trial of ipilimumab plus nivolumab as post-transplant consolidation. These receptors were collected from a male donor with diffuse large B-cell lymphoma.

J is TRBJ1-3 and V is TRBV19; unclear D gene. CDR1 is LNHDA, CDR2 SQIVND, per germline (reference sequence). The CDR3 loop spans 13 amino acids. Trimming removed 5 bases at V and 4 bases at J, with 9 bases between. This CDR3 reads CASSPTGGNTIYF. CDR3 bases: TGTGCCAGTAGTCCCACCGGAGGAAACACCATATATTTT. Filled out from reference TRBV19 and TRBJ1-3, the complete variable domain reads DGGITQSPKYLFRKEGQNVTLSCEQNLNHDAMYWYRQDPGQGLRLIYYSQIVNDFQKGDIAEGYSVSREKKESFPLTVTSAQKNPTAFYLCASSPTGGNTIYFGEGSWLTVV.

CDR3 loop: CASGAGNYGYTF. The CDR3 DNA reads TGTGCCAGCGGGGCGGGGAACTATGGCTACACCTTC. V and J are TRBV7-9 and TRBJ1-2, with D tentatively TRBD1 (5 bases). V shed 8 bases and J shed 2 bases, with 9 bases lying between them. Germline V gene sequence: CDR1 SEHNR, CDR2 FQNEAQ (reference sequence). The CDR3 length is 12 residues.

Only one count was recorded for this clone. The chain uses TRBV5-1 and TRBJ2-5; D not certain. The assigned J gene may be wrong: the sequence end matches TRBJ2-7 better. The CDR3 is made up of 14 amino acids. Germline V CDR1 and CDR2: SGHRS, YFSETQ. CDR3 DNA: TGCGCCAGCAGCTTGCAGACGGACGCCTACGAGCAGTACTTC. Encoded protein: CASSLQTDAYEQYF.

The genes are TRBV5-6 and TRBJ1-2, with 12 bases that match TRBD1. The CDR3 length is 16 residues. J gave up 4 bases and V 4 bases, and 8 bases lay outside the gene matches. CDR1 SGHDT and CDR2 YYEEEE come from the germline V gene. CDR3 protein: CASSRGGTGGIYGYTF. The CDR3 DNA is TGTGCCAGCAGCAGGGGCGGGACAGGGGGCATCTATGGCTACACCTTC.

This sequence joins TRBV7-2 and TRBJ2-3; 12 nucleotides line up with TRBD2. CDR3 size: 18 residues. V lost 2 bases, J lost 4 bases, and 10 bases stayed unmatched. Germline assignment: CDR1 SGHTA and CDR2 FQGNSA. This CDR3 is CASSLWGPSGGAPDTQYF. As DNA, the CDR3 is TGTGCCAGCAGCTTATGGGGCCCTAGCGGGGGGGCTCCAGATACGCAGTATTTT.

The V gene is TRBV2, the J gene TRBJ1-4; tentatively, D is TRBD1 (5 bases). The germline V gene encodes CDR1 SNHLY and CDR2 FYNNEI. V lost 7 bases and J lost 3, with 12 bases in between. The CDR3 extends over 14 amino acids. The CDR3 here is CASKRGLANEKLFF. CDR3 DNA: TGTGCCAGCAAACGGGGGTTGGCTAATGAAAAACTGTTTTTT.

The chain carries TRBV7-2 and TRBJ2-5; D may correspond to TRBD1 or TRBD2 (5 bases each). This CDR3 contains 14 residues. V lost 2 bases and J 1 base, leaving 8 bases between the germline ends. Germline CDR1 is SGHTA and CDR2 is FQGNSA. The CDR3 is CASSLTGTQETQYF. In DNA, the CDR3 is TGTGCCAGCAGCTTAACGGGGACCCAAGAGACCCAGTACTTC.

The V call is TRBV7-2, the J call TRBJ1-1; D gene unclear. The V end lost 4 bases, the J end lost 2 bases, and 8 bases lay between the germline ends. The CDR3 is made up of 13 amino acids. Germline lookup yields CDR1 SGHTA and CDR2 FQGNSA. CDR3 bases: TGTGCCAGCAGCTCCGGGCCCAACACTGAAGCTTTCTTT. Amino acid sequence: CASSSGPNTEAFF.

This rearrangement joins TRBV7-2 to TRBJ2-1; D ambiguous. The germline V gene encodes CDR1 SGHTA and CDR2 FQGNSA. Trimming took off 1 base at V and 1 base at J, with 5 bases between the two ends. The CDR3 spans 14 residues. DNA of the CDR3: TGTGCCAGCAGCTTAGATCCGTCCTACAATGAGCAGTTCTTC. The encoded protein is CASSLDPSYNEQFF.

The chain uses TRBV6-5 and TRBJ2-5, with 8 bases that match TRBD1. The better agreement between TRBJ2-7 and the DNA end casts doubt on the J call. The CDR3 totals 13 residues. The germline CDR1 and CDR2 sequences are MNHEY and SVGAGI. CDR3 loop: CASRTTGGYEQYF. Written as DNA, the CDR3 is TGTGCCAGCAGAACAACAGGGGGCTACGAGCAGTACTTC.

The genes are TRBV27 and TRBJ1-6, with TRBD1 identical over 7 bases. CDR1 and CDR2 (germline): MNHEY, SMNVEV (reference sequence). Trimming removed 5 bases from V and 6 bases from J; junction bases left unmatched: 4. CDR3 size: 14 residues. The chain's CDR3 is CASSQQGSNSPLHF. The CDR3 coding sequence is TGTGCCAGCAGTCAACAGGGGAGTAATTCACCCCTCCACTTT.

This chain connects TRBV6-6 to TRBJ2-7, with TRBD1 identical over 7 bases. From germline, CDR1 is MNHNY and CDR2 SVGAGI (reference sequence). The CDR3 runs 14 residues. The trim removed 8 bases at V and 4 bases at J, leaving 11 bases unmatched. CDR3 protein: CASGRQGIGYEQYF. The CDR3 DNA follows: TGTGCCAGCGGTAGACAGGGTATAGGGTACGAGCAGTACTTC.

The chain couples TRBV28 to TRBJ1-5; the D is unclear. Germline V gene data show CDR1 as MDHEN and CDR2 as SYDVKM. The CDR3 loop spans 16 amino acids. V shed 3 bases and J shed 3 bases, with 15 bases lying between them. The CDR3 sequence is CASSFPQDLPNQPQHF. CDR3 coding DNA: TGTGCCAGCAGTTTCCCTCAGGATCTCCCCAATCAGCCCCAGCATTTT.

V and J are TRBV2 and TRBJ2-2; TRBD1 matches at 9 bases. With V trimmed by 6 bases and J by 5 bases, 1 base remained unmatched. Germline CDR1 reads SNHLY; CDR2 reads FYNNEI. The CDR3 contains 13 residues. CDR3 coding DNA: TGTGCCAGCAGAGGGACAGGGACCGGGGAGCTGTTTTTT. This encodes CASRGTGTGELFF.

V and J are TRBV27 and TRBJ1-1; unclear D gene. Between the trimmed V and J ends, which lost 5 bases and 0 bases, there was a span of 7 bases. Looked up from germline, CDR1 is MNHEY and CDR2 is SMNVEV (reference sequence). CDR3 size: 13 residues. This chain's CDR3 is CASSLNVNTEAFF. The CDR3 DNA sequence: TGTGCCAGCAGTCTCAACGTGAACACTGAAGCTTTCTTT.

The chain carries TRBV28 and TRBJ2-7; 10 bases agree with TRBD1. The J segment lost 3 bases and the V segment lost 3 bases, leaving 2 bases of the junction unmatched. Germline V gene lookup returns CDR1 MDHEN and CDR2 SYDVKM. This CDR3 has 14 amino acids. The CDR3 here is CASSFWTGGYEQYF. For the CDR3, the DNA is TGTGCCAGCAGTTTCTGGACAGGGGGCTACGAGCAGTACTTC.

The genes are TRBV7-9 and TRBJ1-6; 7 bases map to TRBD1. The CDR3 is 14 amino acids. Germline assignment: CDR1 SEHNR and CDR2 FQNEAQ (reference sequence). Germline trimming cut 5 bases from V and 4 bases from J; bases unmatched to any gene: 2. CDR3 DNA sequence: TGTGCCAGCAGCGGGGACAGTTATAATTCACCCCTCCACTTT. This encodes CASSGDSYNSPLHF.

The count of this clone is one. CDR3: CASSKVGSGHAFF. Written as DNA, the CDR3 is TGTGCCAGCAGCAAGGTCGGCTCGGGTCACGCTTTCTTT. The chain carries TRBV5-6 and TRBJ1-1; no firm D call. The CDR3 has 13 residues. V gave up 4 bases and J gave up 11 bases, with 18 bases separating them. CDR1 and CDR2 from the germline V gene are SGHDT and YYEEEE. The variable domain in full, with the rest retrieved from reference TRBV5-6 and TRBJ1-1, is DAGVTQSPTHLIKTRGQQVTLRCSPKSGHDTVSWYQQALGQGPQFIFQYYEEEERQRGNFPDRFSGHQFPNYSSELNVNALLLGDSALYLCASSKVGSGHAFFGQGTRLTVV.

V and J are TRBV2 and TRBJ1-4; maybe TRBD1 (6 bases). The CDR3 has 15 residues. Trimming stripped 3 bases from V and 6 bases from J, with 14 bases between. CDR1 SNHLY and CDR2 FYNNEI come from the germline V gene. Here the CDR3 reads CASSERGNSYEKLFF. CDR3 sequence (DNA): TGTGCCAGCAGTGAGAGGGGGAACAGTTATGAAAAACTGTTTTTT.

The J gene is TRBJ2-7, the V gene TRBV5-1, with D tentatively TRBD1 or TRBD2 (6 bases each). V lost 2 bases, J lost 7 bases, and 10 bases lay in between. CDR3 length: 12 residues. Germline loops: CDR1 SGHRS, CDR2 YFSETQ. The DNA of the CDR3 is TGCGCCAGCAGCTTAATAGGGGGGGAGCAGTACTTC. This codes for CASSLIGGEQYF.